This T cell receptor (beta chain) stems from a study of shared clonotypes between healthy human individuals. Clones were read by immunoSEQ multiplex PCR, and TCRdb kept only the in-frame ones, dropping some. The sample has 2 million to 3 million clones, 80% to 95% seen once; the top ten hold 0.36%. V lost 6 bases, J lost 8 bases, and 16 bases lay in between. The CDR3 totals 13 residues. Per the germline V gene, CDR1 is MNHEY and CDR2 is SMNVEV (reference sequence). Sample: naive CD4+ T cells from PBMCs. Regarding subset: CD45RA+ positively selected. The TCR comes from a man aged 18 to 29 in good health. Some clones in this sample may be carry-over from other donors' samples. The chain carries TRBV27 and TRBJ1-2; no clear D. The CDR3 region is CASRPVRSSGYTF. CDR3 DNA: TGTGCCAGCAGGCCCGTCCGCTCTTCGGGCTACACCTTC.